This is a list of T cell receptor beta chains from one sample in a study of response to subunit inactivated influenza vaccine. TCRdb re-called the RT-PCR reads through MiXCR, storing one row per CDR3 protein. The sample lists 500,000 to 550,000 distinct CDR3 sequences; approximately 7.1% were seen once. Material: PBMCs from blood, obtained about 23 months after vaccination. The receptors here all came from a man between 50 and 75 years old who received an inactivated influenza vaccine. Each CDR3 is given with its conserved first and last residue. The D gene is left open where the match is weak. Clone sizes are given selectively: once, few, many, or a class where the clone is expanded.

J gene: TRBJ1-1
clone size: -
V gene: TRBV20-1
D gene: TRBD1
CDR3 protein: CSAQGGVTEAFF
CDR3 DNA: TGCAGTGCTCAGGGGGGAGTCACTGAAGCTTTCTTT

J gene: TRBJ2-7
clone size: many
V gene: TRBV12-3/TRBV12-4
D gene: -
CDR3 protein: CASSLHQGTYEQYF
CDR3 DNA: TGTGCCAGCAGCCTTCATCAGGGGACCTACGAGCAGTACTTC

J gene: TRBJ1-6
clone size: few
V gene: TRBV6-1
D gene: -
CDR3 protein: CASSGPGAVVFYNSPLHF
CDR3 DNA: TGTGCCAGCAGTGGTCCAGGGGCCGTTGTGTTTTATAATTCACCCCTCCACTTT

J gene: TRBJ2-3
clone size: few
V gene: TRBV24-1
D gene: TRBD1
CDR3 protein: CATSDSRDRATDTQYF
CDR3 DNA: TGTGCCACCAGTGATTCCCGGGACAGGGCCACAGATACGCAGTATTTT

J gene: TRBJ2-1
clone size: few
V gene: TRBV10-1
D gene: TRBD2
CDR3 protein: CASSGPPGTSGGVYNEQFF
CDR3 DNA: TGCGCCAGCAGTGGGCCTCCCGGGACTAGCGGGGGGGTCTACAATGAGCAGTTCTTC

J gene: TRBJ2-7
clone size: -
V gene: TRBV4-1
D gene: -
CDR3 protein: CASSQEGAAGPYEQYF
CDR3 DNA: TGCGCCAGCAGCCAAGAAGGGGCAGCTGGGCCCTACGAGCAGTACTTC

J gene: TRBJ2-5
clone size: -
V gene: TRBV3-1
D gene: -
CDR3 protein: CASSYRDGTETQYF
CDR3 DNA: TGTGCCAGCAGCTACCGGGACGGAACGGAGACCCAGTACTTC

J gene: TRBJ2-1
clone size: many
V gene: TRBV21-1
D gene: -
CDR3 protein: CASSTEGGEQFF
CDR3 DNA: TGTGCCAGCAGCACCGAGGGAGGTGAGCAGTTCTTC

J gene: TRBJ2-1
clone size: few
V gene: TRBV5-1
D gene: TRBD2
CDR3 protein: CASSLEERGNEQFF
CDR3 DNA: TGCGCCAGCAGCTTGGAGGAGCGGGGCAATGAGCAGTTCTTC

J gene: TRBJ2-1
clone size: many
V gene: TRBV30
D gene: TRBD2
CDR3 protein: CAWSETSGGYNEQFF
CDR3 DNA: TGTGCCTGGAGTGAGACTAGCGGGGGATACAATGAGCAGTTCTTC

J gene: TRBJ1-2
clone size: many
V gene: TRBV9
D gene: -
CDR3 protein: CASEGENGGYGYTF
CDR3 DNA: TGTGCCAGTGAGGGGGAAAATGGGGGCTATGGCTACACCTTC

J gene: TRBJ2-5
clone size: few
V gene: TRBV5-1
D gene: -
CDR3 protein: CASRISHQETQYF
CDR3 DNA: TGCGCCAGCCGAATAAGTCACCAAGAGACCCAGTACTTC

J gene: TRBJ2-7
clone size: few
V gene: TRBV27
D gene: TRBD1
CDR3 protein: CASSLLGTGSVEQYF
CDR3 DNA: TGTGCCAGCAGTTTACTCGGGACAGGGTCCGTCGAGCAGTACTTC

J gene: TRBJ2-2
clone size: few
V gene: TRBV6-1
D gene: TRBD1
CDR3 protein: CASSDTTGQGSTGELFF
CDR3 DNA: TGTGCCAGCAGCGACACTACGGGACAGGGCAGCACCGGGGAGCTGTTTTTT

J gene: TRBJ2-7
clone size: -
V gene: TRBV20-1
D gene: TRBD2
CDR3 protein: CSASLGGRANEQYF
CDR3 DNA: TGCAGTGCTAGTCTCGGCGGGAGGGCCAACGAGCAGTACTTC

J gene: TRBJ2-2
clone size: -
V gene: TRBV7-9
D gene: -
CDR3 protein: CASSPTTADAYTGELFF
CDR3 DNA: TGTGCCAGCAGCCCCACAACCGCGGATGCCTACACCGGGGAGCTGTTTTTT

J gene: TRBJ2-2
clone size: -
V gene: TRBV4-1
D gene: TRBD1
CDR3 protein: CASSQGQGIVGELFF
CDR3 DNA: TGCGCCAGCAGCCAGGGACAGGGCATCGTCGGGGAGCTGTTTTTT

J gene: TRBJ2-5
clone size: few
V gene: TRBV24-1
D gene: TRBD1
CDR3 protein: CATSDPGGSETQYF
CDR3 DNA: TGTGCCACCAGTGACCCAGGGGGCTCAGAGACCCAGTACTTC

J gene: TRBJ1-6
clone size: many
V gene: TRBV28
D gene: -
CDR3 protein: CASSLLNGDSPLHF
CDR3 DNA: TGTGCCAGCAGTTTACTTAATGGAGATTCACCCCTCCACTTT

J gene: TRBJ2-1
clone size: -
V gene: TRBV21-1
D gene: -
CDR3 protein: CASSPPGYNEQFF
CDR3 DNA: TGTGCCAGCAGCCCCCCCGGGTACAATGAGCAGTTCTTC

J gene: TRBJ2-4
clone size: -
V gene: TRBV5-1
D gene: -
CDR3 protein: CASSGTLAKNIQYF
CDR3 DNA: TGCGCCAGCAGCGGGACATTAGCCAAAAACATTCAGTACTTC

J gene: TRBJ2-7
clone size: many
V gene: TRBV20-1
D gene: -
CDR3 protein: CSASYLDPVKGTLYEQYF
CDR3 DNA: TGCAGTGCAAGCTACCTGGACCCAGTCAAGGGGACACTCTACGAGCAGTACTTC

J gene: TRBJ2-1
clone size: few
V gene: TRBV12-3/TRBV12-4
D gene: TRBD1
CDR3 protein: CASSPSGQLYNEQFF
CDR3 DNA: TGTGCCAGCAGTCCCTCGGGACAGCTTTACAATGAGCAGTTCTTC

J gene: TRBJ2-4
clone size: few
V gene: TRBV20-1
D gene: -
CDR3 protein: CSASGSVLAKNIQYF
CDR3 DNA: TGCAGTGCTAGTGGTTCAGTGCTAGCCAAAAACATTCAGTACTTC

J gene: TRBJ2-2
clone size: many
V gene: TRBV18
D gene: -
CDR3 protein: CASSPPSNTGELFF
CDR3 DNA: TGTGCCAGCTCACCACCCAGCAACACCGGGGAGCTGTTTTTT

J gene: TRBJ2-1
clone size: -
V gene: TRBV20-1
D gene: -
CDR3 protein: CSAKPQLVYNEQFF
CDR3 DNA: TGCAGTGCTAAACCTCAACTAGTATACAATGAGCAGTTCTTC

J gene: TRBJ2-3
clone size: -
V gene: TRBV12-3/TRBV12-4
D gene: -
CDR3 protein: CASSPRSASYTQYF
CDR3 DNA: TGTGCCAGCAGTCCACGGTCGGCCTCCTATACGCAGTATTTT

J gene: TRBJ2-1
clone size: -
V gene: TRBV5-1
D gene: TRBD2
CDR3 protein: CASSRGLAGAGDEQFF
CDR3 DNA: TGCGCCAGCAGCAGGGGACTAGCGGGGGCAGGGGATGAGCAGTTCTTC

J gene: TRBJ1-3
clone size: few
V gene: TRBV4-1
D gene: -
CDR3 protein: CASSQWNNPSGNTIYF
CDR3 DNA: TGCGCCAGCAGCCAATGGAACAATCCCTCTGGAAACACCATATATTTT

J gene: TRBJ2-1
clone size: many
V gene: TRBV6-2/TRBV6-3
D gene: TRBD1
CDR3 protein: CASSYLFRDRVNEQFF
CDR3 DNA: TGTGCCAGCAGTTACTTATTCCGGGACAGGGTCAATGAGCAGTTCTTC

J gene: TRBJ2-5
clone size: many
V gene: TRBV5-5
D gene: TRBD2
CDR3 protein: CASRSLAETQYF
CDR3 DNA: TGTGCCAGCAGATCACTAGCGGAGACCCAGTACTTC

J gene: TRBJ1-1
clone size: -
V gene: TRBV6-5
D gene: -
CDR3 protein: CASSYTQGSTEAFF
CDR3 DNA: TGTGCCAGCAGTTACACCCAAGGTTCCACTGAAGCTTTCTTT

J gene: TRBJ2-2
clone size: many
V gene: TRBV15
D gene: -
CDR3 protein: CATEFGGNTGELFF
CDR3 DNA: TGTGCCACCGAGTTCGGGGGAAACACCGGGGAGCTGTTTTTT

J gene: TRBJ2-7
clone size: many
V gene: TRBV5-1
D gene: -
CDR3 protein: CASSASGTYEQYF
CDR3 DNA: TGCGCCAGCAGCGCCTCCGGGACCTACGAGCAGTACTTC

J gene: TRBJ2-1
clone size: many
V gene: TRBV5-1
D gene: TRBD2
CDR3 protein: CASSLTWMSERGYNEQFF
CDR3 DNA: TGCGCCAGCAGCTTGACCTGGATGTCGGAGCGGGGTTACAATGAGCAGTTCTTC

J gene: TRBJ2-5
clone size: many
V gene: TRBV6-2/TRBV6-3
D gene: -
CDR3 protein: CASTHETAYQETQYF
CDR3 DNA: TGTGCCAGCACCCACGAGACAGCCTACCAAGAGACCCAGTACTTC

J gene: TRBJ2-1
clone size: few
V gene: TRBV11-2
D gene: -
CDR3 protein: CASSLPLGTDSYNEQFF
CDR3 DNA: TGTGCCAGCAGCCTCCCACTCGGCACAGACTCCTACAATGAGCAGTTCTTC

J gene: TRBJ2-4
clone size: few
V gene: TRBV6-5
D gene: -
CDR3 protein: CASSTGGLAKNIQYF
CDR3 DNA: TGTGCCAGCAGTACTGGGGGGTTAGCCAAAAACATTCAGTACTTC

J gene: TRBJ2-2
clone size: many
V gene: TRBV7-7
D gene: -
CDR3 protein: CASSLDGQSGELFF
CDR3 DNA: TGTGCTAGCAGCTTAGACGGACAGTCCGGGGAGCTGTTTTTT

J gene: TRBJ2-1
clone size: many
V gene: TRBV29-1
D gene: -
CDR3 protein: CSVGYYNEQFF
CDR3 DNA: TGCAGCGTTGGATATTACAATGAGCAGTTCTTC

J gene: TRBJ1-1
clone size: many
V gene: TRBV6-5
D gene: -
CDR3 protein: CASSYNTVNTEAFF
CDR3 DNA: TGTGCCAGCAGTTACAACACAGTGAACACTGAAGCTTTCTTT

J gene: TRBJ2-5
clone size: -
V gene: TRBV5-1
D gene: -
CDR3 protein: CASSLQEGVETQYF
CDR3 DNA: TGCGCCAGCAGCTTGCAGGAGGGTGTAGAGACCCAGTACTTC

J gene: TRBJ2-5
clone size: few
V gene: TRBV6-5
D gene: -
CDR3 protein: CASSYSGGPGGTQYF
CDR3 DNA: TGTGCCAGCAGTTACAGTGGCGGACCCGGGGGGACCCAGTACTTC

J gene: TRBJ1-2
clone size: few
V gene: TRBV9
D gene: -
CDR3 protein: CASSGWGAGYGYTF
CDR3 DNA: TGTGCCAGCAGCGGTTGGGGGGCGGGATATGGCTACACCTTC

J gene: TRBJ2-7
clone size: many
V gene: TRBV6-2/TRBV6-3
D gene: -
CDR3 protein: CASSAGSAYEQYF
CDR3 DNA: TGTGCCAGCAGCGCCGGATCCGCCTACGAGCAGTACTTC

J gene: TRBJ2-5
clone size: many
V gene: TRBV3-1
D gene: TRBD2
CDR3 protein: CASSLLGLAGQETQYF
CDR3 DNA: TGTGCCAGCAGCCTTCTCGGACTAGCGGGACAAGAGACCCAGTACTTC

J gene: TRBJ2-1
clone size: -
V gene: TRBV9
D gene: TRBD2
CDR3 protein: CASSVGIAGGRNEQFF
CDR3 DNA: TGTGCCAGCAGCGTAGGAATAGCGGGAGGGCGTAATGAGCAGTTCTTC

J gene: TRBJ1-1
clone size: few
V gene: TRBV19
D gene: -
CDR3 protein: CASAGRRENTEAFF
CDR3 DNA: TGTGCCAGTGCCGGTAGGAGGGAGAACACTGAAGCTTTCTTT

J gene: TRBJ1-2
clone size: many
V gene: TRBV20-1
D gene: TRBD1
CDR3 protein: CSARDQSPQGDPYGYTF
CDR3 DNA: TGCAGTGCTAGAGATCAATCCCCGCAGGGGGACCCCTATGGCTACACCTTC

J gene: TRBJ1-5
clone size: -
V gene: TRBV4-1
D gene: TRBD1
CDR3 protein: CASSQAGTAGNQPQHF
CDR3 DNA: TGCGCCAGCAGCCAAGCCGGGACAGCGGGCAATCAGCCCCAGCATTTT

J gene: TRBJ1-1
clone size: -
V gene: TRBV14
D gene: -
CDR3 protein: CASSQGAGLALDIMNTEAFF
CDR3 DNA: TGTGCCAGCAGCCAAGGGGCCGGGTTGGCCCTCGATATCATGAACACTGAAGCTTTCTTT

J gene: TRBJ2-3
clone size: many
V gene: TRBV6-5
D gene: TRBD2
CDR3 protein: CASSYSGRRTDTQYF
CDR3 DNA: TGTGCCAGCAGTTACTCCGGGAGGCGCACAGATACGCAGTATTTT

J gene: TRBJ2-5
clone size: few
V gene: TRBV28
D gene: TRBD2
CDR3 protein: CASSLLGGSKETQYF
CDR3 DNA: TGTGCCAGCAGTTTATTGGGGGGGTCAAAAGAGACCCAGTACTTC

J gene: TRBJ2-3
clone size: -
V gene: TRBV29-1
D gene: -
CDR3 protein: CGGQITETQYF
CDR3 DNA: TGCGGCGGGCAGATCACAGAGACGCAGTATTTT

J gene: TRBJ1-1
clone size: few
V gene: TRBV5-1
D gene: TRBD1
CDR3 protein: CASSLEVWDRGRNTEAFF
CDR3 DNA: TGCGCCAGCAGCTTGGAGGTGTGGGACAGGGGAAGGAACACTGAAGCTTTCTTT

J gene: TRBJ1-1
clone size: -
V gene: TRBV20-1
D gene: TRBD1
CDR3 protein: CSAREVRTGTEAFF
CDR3 DNA: TGCAGTGCTAGAGAGGTCAGGACAGGGACTGAAGCTTTCTTT

J gene: TRBJ1-6
clone size: many
V gene: TRBV7-2
D gene: -
CDR3 protein: CASSLATGLDSPLHF
CDR3 DNA: TGTGCCAGCAGCTTAGCCACAGGGCTGGATTCACCCCTCCACTTT